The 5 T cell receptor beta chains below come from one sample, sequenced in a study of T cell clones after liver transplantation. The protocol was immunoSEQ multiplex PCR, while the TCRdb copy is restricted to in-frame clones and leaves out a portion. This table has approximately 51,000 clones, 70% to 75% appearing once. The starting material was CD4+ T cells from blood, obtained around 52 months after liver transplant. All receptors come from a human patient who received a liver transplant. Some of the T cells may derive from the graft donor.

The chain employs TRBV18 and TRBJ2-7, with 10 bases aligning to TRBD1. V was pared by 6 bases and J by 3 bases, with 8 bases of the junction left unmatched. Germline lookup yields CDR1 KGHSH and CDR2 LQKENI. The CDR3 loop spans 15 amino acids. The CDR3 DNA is TGTGCCAGCTCCCTAGGACAGGGGGGTTTCTACGAGCAGTACTTC. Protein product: CASSLGQGGFYEQYF. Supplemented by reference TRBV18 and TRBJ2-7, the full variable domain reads NAGVMQNPRHLVRRRGQEARLRCSPMKGHSHVYWYRQLPEEGLKFMVYLQKENIIDESGMPKERFSAEFPKEGPSILRIQQVVRGDSAAYFCASSLGQGGFYEQYFGPGTRLTVT.

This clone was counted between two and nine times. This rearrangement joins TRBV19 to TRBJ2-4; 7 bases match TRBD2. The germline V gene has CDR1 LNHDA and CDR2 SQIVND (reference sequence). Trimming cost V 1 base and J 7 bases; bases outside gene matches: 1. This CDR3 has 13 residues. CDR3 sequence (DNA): TGTGCCAGTAGTATAGGGGGAGGGAACATTCAGTACTTC. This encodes CASSIGGGNIQYF.

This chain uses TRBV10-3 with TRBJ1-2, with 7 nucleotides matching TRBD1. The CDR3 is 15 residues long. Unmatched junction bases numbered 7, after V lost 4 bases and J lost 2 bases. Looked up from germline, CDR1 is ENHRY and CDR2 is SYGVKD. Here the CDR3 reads CAISGGQGGNYGYTF. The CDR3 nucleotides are TGTGCCATCAGTGGAGGGCAGGGGGGGAACTATGGCTACACCTTC.

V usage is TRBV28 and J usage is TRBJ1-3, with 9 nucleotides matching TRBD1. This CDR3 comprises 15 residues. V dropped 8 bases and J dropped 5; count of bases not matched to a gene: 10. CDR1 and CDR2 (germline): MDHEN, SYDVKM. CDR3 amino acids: CASGSPGQGRNTIYF. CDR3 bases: TGTGCCAGCGGATCACCGGGACAGGGTCGAAACACCATATATTTT.

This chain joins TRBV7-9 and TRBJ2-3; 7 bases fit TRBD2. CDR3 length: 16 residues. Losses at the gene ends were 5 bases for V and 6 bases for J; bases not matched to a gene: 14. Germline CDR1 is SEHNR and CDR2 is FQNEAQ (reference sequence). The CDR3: CASSPVVSQRGDTQYF. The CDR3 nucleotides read TGTGCCAGCAGCCCCGTAGTATCGCAGCGGGGTGATACGCAGTATTTT.